The clone carrying this T cell receptor (beta chain) was picked up many times. The sample is drawn from a study of low-dose radiotherapy and immunotherapy resistance in tumors. At the level of the study: The study gave patients oral aspirin 300 mg daily for four cycles from cycle 1 day 1.

Per the germline V gene, CDR1 is MGHRA and CDR2 is YSYEKL. The CDR3 length is 16 residues. With V trimmed by 2 bases and J by 0 bases, 7 bases remained unmatched. Specified time point: before trial treatment. Covering alpha and beta chains, TRAV- and TRBV-specific primers were used for the first-strand cDNA. Amplification of TCRs used a constant-region primer and V-primer adapter for 20 PCR cycles. TCRdb ran MiXCR on the reads and lists one entry per CDR3 protein. The sample comprises 65,000 to 100,000 distinct CDR3 sequences, roughly a sixth of which are singletons, and over 2.5% rests with the top ten.

Sequenced material: PBMCs, taken before treatment. This chain connects TRBV4-1 to TRBJ2-7, with 7 positions matching TRBD1. The source of this sequence is a male donor with prostate cancer. The CDR3 protein is CASSQPTGAGSYEQYF. CDR3 DNA sequence: TGCGCCAGCAGCCAACCTACAGGGGCAGGCTCCTACGAGCAGTACTTC.